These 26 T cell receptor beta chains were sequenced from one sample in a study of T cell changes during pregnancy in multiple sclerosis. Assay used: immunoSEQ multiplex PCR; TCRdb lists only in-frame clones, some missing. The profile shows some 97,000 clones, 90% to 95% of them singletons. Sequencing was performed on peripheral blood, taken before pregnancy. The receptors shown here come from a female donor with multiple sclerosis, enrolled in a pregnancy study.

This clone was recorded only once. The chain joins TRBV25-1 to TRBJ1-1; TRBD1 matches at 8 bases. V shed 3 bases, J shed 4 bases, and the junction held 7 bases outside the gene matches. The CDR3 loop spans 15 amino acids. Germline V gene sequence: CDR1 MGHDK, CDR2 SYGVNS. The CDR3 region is CASSDNRGRSTEAFF. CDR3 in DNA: TGTGCCAGCAGTGATAACAGGGGGAGGAGCACTGAAGCTTTCTTT.

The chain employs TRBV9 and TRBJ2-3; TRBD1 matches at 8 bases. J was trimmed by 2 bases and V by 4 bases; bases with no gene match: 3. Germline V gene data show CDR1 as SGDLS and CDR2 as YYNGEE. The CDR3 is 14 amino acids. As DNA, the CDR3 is TGTGCCAGCAGCTCGGGACAGGTCACAGATACGCAGTATTTT. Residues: CASSSGQVTDTQYF. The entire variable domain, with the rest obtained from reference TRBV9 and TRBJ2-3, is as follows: DSGVTQTPKHLITATGQRVTLRCSPRSGDLSVYWYQQSLDQGLQFLIQYYNGEERAKGNILERFSAQQFPDLHSELNLSSLELGDSALYFCASSSGQVTDTQYFGPGTRLTVL.

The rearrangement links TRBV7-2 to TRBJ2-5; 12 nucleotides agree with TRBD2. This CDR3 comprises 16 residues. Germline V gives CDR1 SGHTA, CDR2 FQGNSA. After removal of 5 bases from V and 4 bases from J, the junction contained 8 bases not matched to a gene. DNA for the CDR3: TGTGCCAGCAGCAAAGCCGGACTAGCGGGAAGAGAGACCCAGTACTTC. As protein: CASSKAGLAGRETQYF.

The CDR3 DNA reads TGTGCCAGTTCGACGTCGTTAGCAACCACCGGGGAGCTGTTTTTT. The encoded protein is CASSTSLATTGELFF. This chain links TRBV19 with TRBJ2-2, with D unresolved. Between the trimmed V and J ends, which lost 8 bases and 4 bases, there was a span of 17 bases. Germline V gives CDR1 LNHDA, CDR2 SQIVND (reference sequence). The CDR3 runs to 15 residues.

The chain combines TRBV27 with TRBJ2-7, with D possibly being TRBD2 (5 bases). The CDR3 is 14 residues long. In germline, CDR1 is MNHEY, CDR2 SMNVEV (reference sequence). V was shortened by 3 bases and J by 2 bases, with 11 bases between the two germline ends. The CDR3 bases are TGTGCCAGCAGTTTGAGGACTCCAACCTACGAGCAGTACTTC. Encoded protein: CASSLRTPTYEQYF.

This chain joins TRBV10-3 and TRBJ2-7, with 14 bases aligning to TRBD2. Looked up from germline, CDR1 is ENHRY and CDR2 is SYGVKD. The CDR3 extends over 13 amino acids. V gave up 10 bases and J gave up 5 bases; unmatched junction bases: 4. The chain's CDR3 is CATLGLAGDEQYF. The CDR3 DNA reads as TGTGCCACCCTGGGACTAGCGGGAGACGAGCAGTACTTC.

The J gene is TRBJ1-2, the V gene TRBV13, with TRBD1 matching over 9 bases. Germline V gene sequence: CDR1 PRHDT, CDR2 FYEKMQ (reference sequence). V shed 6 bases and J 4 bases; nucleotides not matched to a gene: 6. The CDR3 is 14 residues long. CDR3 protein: CASRHRGLVYGYTF. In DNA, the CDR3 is TGTGCCAGCAGGCACAGGGGGCTGGTCTATGGCTACACCTTC.

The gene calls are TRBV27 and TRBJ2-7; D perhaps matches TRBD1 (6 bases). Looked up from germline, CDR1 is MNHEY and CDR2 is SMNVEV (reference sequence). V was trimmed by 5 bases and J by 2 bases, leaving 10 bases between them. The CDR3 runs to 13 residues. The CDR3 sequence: CASSKRTAYEQYF. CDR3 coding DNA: TGTGCCAGCAGTAAGCGGACAGCCTACGAGCAGTACTTC.

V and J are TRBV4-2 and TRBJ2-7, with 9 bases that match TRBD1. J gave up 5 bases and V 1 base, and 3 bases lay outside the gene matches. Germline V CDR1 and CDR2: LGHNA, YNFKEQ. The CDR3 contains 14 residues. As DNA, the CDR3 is TGTGCCAGCAGCCAAGGTCGGACAGGGGACGAGCAGTACTTC. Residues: CASSQGRTGDEQYF.

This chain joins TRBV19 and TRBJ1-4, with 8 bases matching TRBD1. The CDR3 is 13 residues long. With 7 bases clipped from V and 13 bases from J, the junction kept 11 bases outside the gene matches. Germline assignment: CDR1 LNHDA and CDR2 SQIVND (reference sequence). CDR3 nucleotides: TGTGCCAGTACTCCAGGGGGCGCGGGAATACTGTTTTTT. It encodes CASTPGGAGILFF.

The CDR3 DNA sequence: TGTGCCAGCAGCCCACAGGGGGTGGCCTACGAGCAGTACTTC. It is translated as CASSPQGVAYEQYF. J is TRBJ2-7 and V is TRBV9; 8 nucleotides agree with TRBD1. CDR1 and CDR2 (germline): SGDLS, YYNGEE. The CDR3 contains 14 residues. After removal of 4 bases from V and 2 bases from J, the junction contained 5 bases not matched to a gene.

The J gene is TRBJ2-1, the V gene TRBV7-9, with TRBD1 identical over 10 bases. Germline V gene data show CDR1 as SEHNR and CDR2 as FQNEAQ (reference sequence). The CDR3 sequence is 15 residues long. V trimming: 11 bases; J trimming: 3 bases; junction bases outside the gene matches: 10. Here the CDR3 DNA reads TGTGCCGGGGCGACGGACAGGGGGGTCTACAATGAGCAGTTCTTC. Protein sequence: CAGATDRGVYNEQFF.

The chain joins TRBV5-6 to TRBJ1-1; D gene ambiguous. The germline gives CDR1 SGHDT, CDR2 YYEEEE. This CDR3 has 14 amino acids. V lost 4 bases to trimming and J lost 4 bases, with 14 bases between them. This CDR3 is CASSLGSRFTEAFF. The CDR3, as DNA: TGTGCCAGCAGCCTTGGGAGTAGATTCACTGAAGCTTTCTTT.

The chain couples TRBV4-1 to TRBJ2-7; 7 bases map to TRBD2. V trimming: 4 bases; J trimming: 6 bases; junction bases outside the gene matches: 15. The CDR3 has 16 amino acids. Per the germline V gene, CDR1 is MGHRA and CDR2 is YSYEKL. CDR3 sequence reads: CASSPMTGFGRLEQYF. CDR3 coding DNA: TGCGCCAGCAGCCCGATGACGGGATTCGGGAGGCTCGAGCAGTACTTC.

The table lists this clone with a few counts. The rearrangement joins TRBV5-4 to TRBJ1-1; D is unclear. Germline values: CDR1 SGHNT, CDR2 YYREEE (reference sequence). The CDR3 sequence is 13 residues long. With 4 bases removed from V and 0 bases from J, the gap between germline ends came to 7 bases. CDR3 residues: CASSMGVNTEAFF. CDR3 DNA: TGTGCCAGCAGCATGGGAGTGAACACTGAAGCTTTCTTT.

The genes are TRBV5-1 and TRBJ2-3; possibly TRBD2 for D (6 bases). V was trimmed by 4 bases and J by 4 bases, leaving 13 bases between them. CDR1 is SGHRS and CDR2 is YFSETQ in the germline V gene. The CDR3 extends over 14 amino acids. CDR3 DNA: TGCGCCAGCAGCCCCTGGAGGGCCTCAGATACGCAGTATTTT. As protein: CASSPWRASDTQYF.

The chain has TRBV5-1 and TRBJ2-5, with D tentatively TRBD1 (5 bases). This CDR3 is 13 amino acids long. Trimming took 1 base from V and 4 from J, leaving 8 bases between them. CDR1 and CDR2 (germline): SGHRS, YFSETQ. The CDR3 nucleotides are TGCGCCAGCAGCTTGAGTGGGGCAGAGACCCAGTACTTC. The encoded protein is CASSLSGAETQYF.

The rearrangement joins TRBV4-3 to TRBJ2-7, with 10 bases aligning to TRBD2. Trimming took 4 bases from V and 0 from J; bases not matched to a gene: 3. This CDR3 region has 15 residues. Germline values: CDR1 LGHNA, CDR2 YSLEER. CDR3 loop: CASSLSGRASYEQYF. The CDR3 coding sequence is TGCGCCAGCAGCCTCAGCGGGAGGGCCTCCTACGAGCAGTACTTC.

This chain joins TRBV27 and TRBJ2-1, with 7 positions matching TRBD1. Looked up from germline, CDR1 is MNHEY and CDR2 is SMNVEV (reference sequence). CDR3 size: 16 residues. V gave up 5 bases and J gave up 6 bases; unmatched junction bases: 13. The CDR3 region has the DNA TGTGCCAGCAGTCCTATAAGGGGGCGTGCAAGCAATGAGCAGTTCTTC. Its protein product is CASSPIRGRASNEQFF.

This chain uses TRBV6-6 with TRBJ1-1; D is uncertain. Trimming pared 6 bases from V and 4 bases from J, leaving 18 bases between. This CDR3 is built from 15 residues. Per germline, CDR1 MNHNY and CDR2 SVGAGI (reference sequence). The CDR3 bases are TGTGCCAGCAGCCAAACCGAGACTGTGACCACTGAAGCTTTCTTT. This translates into CASSQTETVTTEAFF.

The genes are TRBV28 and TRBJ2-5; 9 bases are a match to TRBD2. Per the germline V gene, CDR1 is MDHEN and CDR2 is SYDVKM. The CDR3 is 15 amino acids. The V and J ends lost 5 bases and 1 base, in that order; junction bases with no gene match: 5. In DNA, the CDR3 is TGTGCCAGCAGTCGACTAGCGGATCTCCAAGAGACCCAGTACTTC. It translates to CASSRLADLQETQYF.

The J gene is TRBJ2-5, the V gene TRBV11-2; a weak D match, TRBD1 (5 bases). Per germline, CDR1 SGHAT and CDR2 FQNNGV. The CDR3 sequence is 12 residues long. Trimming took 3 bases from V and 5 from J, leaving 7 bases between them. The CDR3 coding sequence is TGTGCCAGCAGCTTGGGGCGGGAGACCCAGTACTTC. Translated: CASSLGRETQYF.

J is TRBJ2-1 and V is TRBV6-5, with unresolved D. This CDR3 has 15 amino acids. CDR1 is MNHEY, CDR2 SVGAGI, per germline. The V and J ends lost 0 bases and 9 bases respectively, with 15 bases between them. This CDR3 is CASSYSGSAAGEQFF. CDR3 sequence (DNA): TGTGCCAGCAGTTACTCGGGCTCGGCCGCAGGTGAGCAGTTCTTC.

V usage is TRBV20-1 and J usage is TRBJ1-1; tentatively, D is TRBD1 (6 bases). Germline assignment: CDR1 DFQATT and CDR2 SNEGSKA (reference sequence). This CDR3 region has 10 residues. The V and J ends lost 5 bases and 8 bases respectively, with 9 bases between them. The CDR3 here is CSAPGTEAFF. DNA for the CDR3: TGCAGTGCTCCTGGGACAGAAGCTTTCTTT.

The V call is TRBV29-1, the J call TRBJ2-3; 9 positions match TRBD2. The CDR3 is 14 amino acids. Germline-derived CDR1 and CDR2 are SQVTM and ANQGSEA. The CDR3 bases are TGCAGTGCGCGGGGGGGACTCGGCACAGATACGCAGTATTTT. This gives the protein CSARGGLGTDTQYF.

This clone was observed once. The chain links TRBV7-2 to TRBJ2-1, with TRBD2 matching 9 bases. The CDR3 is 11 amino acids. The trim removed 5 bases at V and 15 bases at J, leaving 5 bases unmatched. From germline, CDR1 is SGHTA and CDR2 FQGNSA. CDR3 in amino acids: CASSTLAGMFF. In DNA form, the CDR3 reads TGTGCCAGCAGCACCCTAGCGGGAATGTTCTTC.